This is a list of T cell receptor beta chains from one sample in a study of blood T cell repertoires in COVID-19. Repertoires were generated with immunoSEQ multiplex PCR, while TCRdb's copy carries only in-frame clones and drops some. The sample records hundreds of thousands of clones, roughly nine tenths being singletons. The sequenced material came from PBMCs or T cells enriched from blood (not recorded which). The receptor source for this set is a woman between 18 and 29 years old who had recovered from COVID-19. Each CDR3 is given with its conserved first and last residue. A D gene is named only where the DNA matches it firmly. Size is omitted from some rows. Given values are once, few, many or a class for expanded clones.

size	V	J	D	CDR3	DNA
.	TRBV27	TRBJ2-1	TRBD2	CASSLIAGGISSYNEQFF	TGTGCCAGCAGTTTAATAGCGGGGGGGATTAGCTCCTACAATGAGCAGTTCTTC
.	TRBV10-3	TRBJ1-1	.	CAISEGGGGGITEAFF	TGTGCCATCAGTGAAGGGGGGGGTGGAGGGATCACTGAAGCTTTCTTT
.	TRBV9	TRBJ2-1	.	CASSVMGGDEQFF	TGTGCCAGCAGCGTAATGGGGGGTGATGAGCAGTTCTTC
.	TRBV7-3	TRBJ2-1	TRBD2	CASSSYAGAYNEQFF	TGTGCCAGCAGCTCTTACGCGGGGGCCTACAATGAGCAGTTCTTC
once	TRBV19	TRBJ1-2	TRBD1	CASSPTLGTALRANYGYTF	TGTGCCAGTAGTCCCACCCTGGGGACAGCTCTCAGAGCTAACTATGGCTACACCTTC
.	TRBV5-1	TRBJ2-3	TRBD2	CASSYLAGDADTQYF	TGCGCCAGCAGCTACCTAGCGGGGGATGCAGATACGCAGTATTTT
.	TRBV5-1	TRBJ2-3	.	CASSLGGRGTDTQYF	TGCGCCAGCAGCTTGGGGGGGCGCGGCACAGATACGCAGTATTTT
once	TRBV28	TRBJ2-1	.	CASSLSRVNEQFF	TGTGCCAGCAGTTTAAGCAGGGTCAATGAGCAGTTCTTC
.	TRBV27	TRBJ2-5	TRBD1	CASRLGQDYQETQYF	TGTGCCAGCAGGCTGGGACAGGACTACCAAGAGACCCAGTACTTC
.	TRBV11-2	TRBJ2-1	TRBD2	CASRSLAGGSGNEQFF	TGTGCCAGCAGGAGCCTAGCGGGGGGCTCGGGGAATGAGCAGTTCTTC
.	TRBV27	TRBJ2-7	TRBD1	CASSFTATGDHGYEQYF	TGTGCCAGCAGTTTTACGGCTACAGGGGATCATGGGTACGAGCAGTACTTC
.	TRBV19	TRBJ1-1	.	CASSILFGGTEAFF	TGTGCCAGTAGTATTCTTTTCGGGGGTACTGAAGCTTTCTTT
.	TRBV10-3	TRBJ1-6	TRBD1	CAISESQGASSPLHF	TGTGCCATCAGTGAGTCGCAGGGGGCCAGTTCACCCCTCCACTTT
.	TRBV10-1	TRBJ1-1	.	CASSDRNSGAFF	TGCGCCAGCAGTGATCGCAACTCGGGAGCTTTCTTT
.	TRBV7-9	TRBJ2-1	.	CASSFTTASGEQFF	TGTGCCAGCAGCTTCACGACAGCTTCAGGTGAGCAGTTCTTC
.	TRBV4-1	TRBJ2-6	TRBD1	CASSQAGQGVSGANVLTF	TGCGCCAGCAGCCAAGCGGGACAGGGCGTCTCTGGGGCCAACGTCCTGACTTTC
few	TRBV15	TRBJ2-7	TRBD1	CATSSSPGQGADEQYF	TGTGCCACCAGCAGCTCTCCGGGACAGGGGGCTGACGAGCAGTACTTC
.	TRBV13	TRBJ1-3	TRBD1	CASSLRTGDSSGNTIYF	TGTGCCAGCAGCCTACGGACGGGGGACAGCTCTGGAAACACCATATATTTT
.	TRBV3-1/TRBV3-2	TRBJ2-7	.	CASSQENTYEQYF	TGTGCCAGCAGCCAAGAGAACACCTACGAGCAGTACTTC
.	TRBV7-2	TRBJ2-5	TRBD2	CASTSPGGEETQYF	TGTGCCAGCACCTCGCCTGGGGGGGAGGAGACCCAGTACTTC
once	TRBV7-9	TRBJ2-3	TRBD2	CASSFGLAGGPSTDTQYF	TGTGCCAGCAGCTTTGGTCTAGCGGGGGGCCCTAGCACAGATACGCAGTATTTT
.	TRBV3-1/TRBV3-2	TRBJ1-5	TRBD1	CASSPTRDSRNQPQHF	TGTGCCAGCTCCCCAACCCGGGACAGCCGCAATCAGCCCCAGCATTTT
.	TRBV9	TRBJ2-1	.	CASSAYSNEQFF	TGTGCCAGCAGCGCCTACTCCAATGAGCAGTTCTTC
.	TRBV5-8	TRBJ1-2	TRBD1	CASSRGQSYYGYTF	TGTGCCAGCAGCAGGGGACAGAGCTACTATGGCTACACCTTC
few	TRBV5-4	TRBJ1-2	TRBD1	CASSQGTGGRVGGYTF	TGTGCCAGCAGCCAAGGGACAGGGGGAAGAGTAGGCGGCTACACCTTC
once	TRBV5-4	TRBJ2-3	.	CASSLAAQVDLTQYF	TGTGCCAGCAGCTTGGCCGCCCAGGTCGATTTGACGCAGTATTTT
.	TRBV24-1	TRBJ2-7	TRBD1	CATSDPGTGGDEQYF	TGTGCCACCAGTGATCCCGGGACAGGGGGCGACGAGCAGTACTTC
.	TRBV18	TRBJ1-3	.	CASSPKQGNSGNTIYF	TGTGCCAGCTCACCCAAGCAGGGTAACTCTGGAAACACCATATATTTT
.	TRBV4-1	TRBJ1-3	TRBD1	CASSHDRGSGNTIYF	TGCGCCAGCAGCCACGACAGGGGCTCTGGAAACACCATATATTTT